This T cell receptor beta chain is drawn from a study of vaccination and CD4 T cells after COVID-19. After removal of 1 base from V and 1 base from J, the junction contained 6 bases not matched to a gene. Germline V gene sequence: CDR1 SGHNT, CDR2 YENEEA. The CDR3 covers 16 residues. Treatment noted: roughly nine-day PBMC culture with coronavirus spike peptide pools or control peptides (ViraFEST assay). As concerns this clonotype: Antigen: not known.

The study sequenced cultured CD4+ T cell DNA using the Oncomine TCR Beta short-read assay. TCRdb ran MiXCR on the PCR reads and lists one entry per CDR3 protein. The table records about 14,000 distinct CDR3 sequences, about half of them present only once. This clonotype was obtained from a human donor who had recovered from COVID-19. This chain connects TRBV11-3 to TRBJ2-5, with 7 nucleotides matching TRBD1. Input material: CD4+ T cells from blood, cultured in vitro. The DNA of the CDR3 is TGTGCCAGCAGCTTAGGGGGGACAGAATCCCAAGAGACCCAGTACTTC. Its translation is CASSLGGTESQETQYF.